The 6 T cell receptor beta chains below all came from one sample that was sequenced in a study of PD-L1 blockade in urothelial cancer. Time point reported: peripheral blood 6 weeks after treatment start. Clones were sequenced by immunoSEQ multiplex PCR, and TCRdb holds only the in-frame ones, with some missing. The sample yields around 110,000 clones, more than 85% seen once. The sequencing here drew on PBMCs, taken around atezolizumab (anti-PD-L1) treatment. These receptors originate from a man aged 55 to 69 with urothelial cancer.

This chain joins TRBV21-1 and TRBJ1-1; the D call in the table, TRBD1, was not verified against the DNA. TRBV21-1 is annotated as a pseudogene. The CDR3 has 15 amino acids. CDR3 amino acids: CASSTRDRVNTEAFF. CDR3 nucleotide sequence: TGTGCCAGCAGCACCCGGGACAGAGTGAACACTGAAGCTTTCTTT.

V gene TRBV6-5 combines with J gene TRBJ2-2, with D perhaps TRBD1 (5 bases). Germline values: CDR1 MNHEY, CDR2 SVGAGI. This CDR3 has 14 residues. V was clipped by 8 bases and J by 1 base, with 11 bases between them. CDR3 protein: CASRNGQNTGELFF. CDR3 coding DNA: TGTGCCAGCCGCAACGGACAGAACACCGGGGAGCTGTTTTTT.

DNA of the CDR3: TGTGCCAGCTCACAGGAGAACTCACCCCTCCACTTT. Its translation: CASSQENSPLHF. The chain recombines TRBV18 with TRBJ1-6, with D hard to call. Trimming pared 4 bases from V and 10 bases from J, leaving 8 bases between. The CDR3 contains 12 residues. CDR1 KGHSH and CDR2 LQKENI come from the germline V gene.

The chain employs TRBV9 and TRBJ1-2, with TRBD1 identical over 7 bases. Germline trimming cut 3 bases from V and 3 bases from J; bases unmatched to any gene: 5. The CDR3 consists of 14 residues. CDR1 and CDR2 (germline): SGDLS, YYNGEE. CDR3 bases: TGTGCCAGCAGCGAAATACAGGGGTACTATGGCTACACCTTC. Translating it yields CASSEIQGYYGYTF. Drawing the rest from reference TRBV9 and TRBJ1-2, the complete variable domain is DSGVTQTPKHLITATGQRVTLRCSPRSGDLSVYWYQQSLDQGLQFLIQYYNGEERAKGNILERFSAQQFPDLHSELNLSSLELGDSALYFCASSEIQGYYGYTFGSGTRLTVV.

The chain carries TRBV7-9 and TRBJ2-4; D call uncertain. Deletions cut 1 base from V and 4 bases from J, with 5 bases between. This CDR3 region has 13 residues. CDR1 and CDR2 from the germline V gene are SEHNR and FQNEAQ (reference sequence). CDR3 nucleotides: TGTGCCAGCAGCTTAGTGGCTAAAAACATTCAGTACTTC. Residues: CASSLVAKNIQYF. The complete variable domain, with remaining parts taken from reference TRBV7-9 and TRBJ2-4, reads DTGVSQNPRHKITKRGQNVTFRCDPISEHNRLYWYRQTLGQGPEFLTYFQNEAQLEKSRLLSDRFSAERPKGSFSTLEIQRTEQGDSAMYLCASSLVAKNIQYFGAGTRLSVL.

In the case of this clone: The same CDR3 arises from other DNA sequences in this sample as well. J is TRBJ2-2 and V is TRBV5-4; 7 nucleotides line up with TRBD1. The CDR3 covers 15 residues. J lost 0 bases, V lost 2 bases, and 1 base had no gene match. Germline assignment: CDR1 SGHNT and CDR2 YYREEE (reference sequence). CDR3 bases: TGTGCCAGCAGCTTACAGGGGACGAACACCGGGGAGCTGTTTTTT. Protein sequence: CASSLQGTNTGELFF.